What follows are 7 T cell receptor beta chains derived from one specimen sequenced in a study of T cells in Graves' hyperthyroidism and ophthalmopathy. Regions amplified from RNA transcripts were the TCR beta CDR3 regions. The HTBI primer set drove a first-round RT-PCR of the TCR CDR3. TCRdb analysed the multiplex PCR reads with MiXCR anew, one entry per CDR3 protein. This sample has a few hundred thousand distinct CDR3 sequences, with approximately 16% found just once. Sequencing was carried out using blood. The receptors were sampled from a woman aged 40 to 50 with Graves' ophthalmopathy.

This clonotype was seen at least ten times. The CDR3 protein is CASSSRTAAGEKLFF. CDR3 in DNA: TGTGCCAGCAGCAGTCGGACCGCCGCGGGGGAAAAACTGTTTTTT. The chain uses TRBV2 and TRBJ1-4; D is unclear. CDR3 length: 15 residues. V shed 6 bases and J shed 8 bases, with 19 bases lying between them. The germline gives CDR1 SNHLY, CDR2 FYNNEI. The full variable domain, with the rest looked up from reference TRBV2 and TRBJ1-4, is EPEVTQTPSHQVTQMGQEVILRCVPISNHLYFYWYRQILGQKVEFLVSFYNNEISEKSEIFDDQFSVERPDGSNFTLKIRSTKLEDSAMYFCASSSRTAAGEKLFFGSGTQLSVL.

This clonotype was counted between two and nine times. This chain uses TRBV7-9 with TRBJ2-2; 14 bases map to TRBD2. The CDR3 runs to 17 residues. Germline CDR1 and CDR2: SEHNR and FQNEAQ (reference sequence). The V and J ends lost 5 bases and 4 bases, in that order; junction bases with no gene match: 6. The CDR3 nucleotides read TGTGCCAGCAGCCAAGTGGGGACTAGCGGGAGCACCGGGGAGCTGTTTTTT. Translation: CASSQVGTSGSTGELFF.

The chain links TRBV5-1 to TRBJ2-1; D is ambiguous. The V gene's germline CDR1 is SGHRS and CDR2 YFSETQ. V shed 4 bases and J shed 1 base, with 12 bases lying between them. The CDR3 is 15 residues long. Here the CDR3 reads CASSPQSESYNEQFF. In DNA, the CDR3 is TGCGCCAGCAGCCCTCAGTCGGAGTCCTACAATGAGCAGTTCTTC.

The chain recombines TRBV18 with TRBJ2-3; 9 bases are a match to TRBD2. The junction had 6 bases not matched to a gene; V was cut back by 5 bases and J by 6 bases. The germline V gene has CDR1 KGHSH and CDR2 LQKENI. This CDR3 region has 14 residues. Here the CDR3 reads CASSTGLASDTQYF. CDR3 coding DNA: TGTGCCAGCTCAACGGGACTAGCTTCTGATACGCAGTATTTT.

There are many counts of this clonotype. V usage is TRBV5-1 and J usage is TRBJ1-2, with a tentative D call TRBD1 (6 bases). The V gene lost 4 bases and the J gene lost 5 bases, with 12 bases spanning the gap. Germline V CDR1 and CDR2: SGHRS, YFSETQ. The CDR3 totals 13 residues. The CDR3 DNA follows: TGCGCCAGCAGCGCGGACAGCCTTTATGGCTACACCTTC. Protein product: CASSADSLYGYTF.

The rearrangement links TRBV7-9 to TRBJ2-2; D gene unclear. V shed 0 bases and J shed 7 bases, with 9 bases lying between them. The germline V gene encodes CDR1 SEHNR and CDR2 FQNEAQ (reference sequence). There are 14 residues in the CDR3. CDR3: CASSLALKHGELFF. The CDR3 nucleotides are TGTGCCAGCAGCTTAGCGCTCAAGCACGGGGAGCTGTTTTTT.

The sample holds many counts of this clonotype. This chain links TRBV2 with TRBJ2-7, with 8 positions matching TRBD1. CDR3 length: 12 amino acids. V was pared by 8 bases and J by 7 bases, with 7 bases of the junction left unmatched. Germline V CDR1 and CDR2: SNHLY, FYNNEI. DNA for the CDR3: TGTGCCAGCCGGCAGGGGGCGGGAGAGCAGTACTTC. As protein: CASRQGAGEQYF.